The rows below give T cell receptor beta chains drawn from one sample of a study of blood T cells in healthy people across ages. From the 5' RACE reads, TCRdb called clonotypes with MiXCR, one entry per CDR3 protein. This table has about 1 million distinct CDR3 sequences, 25% appearing once. This sample also belongs to another study, concerning T cells of mothers and their children.

The source material was blood. The receptors originated from a girl aged 2 to 9 in good health. Both conserved end residues are part of each CDR3. The order of the fields is clone size, V gene, J gene, D gene, CDR3 DNA, CDR3 protein. A D gene is named only where the DNA matches it firmly. Clone size is stated in some rows and not others, as once, few, many or a class when expanded.

clone_size: many; v_call: TRBV7-2; j_call: TRBJ2-3; d_call: TRBD2; cdr3_nt: TGTGCCAGCAGCGCAACTAGCGGGCTTACAGATACGCAGTATTTT; cdr3_aa: CASSATSGLTDTQYF
clone_size: NA; v_call: TRBV18; j_call: TRBJ1-2; d_call: NA; cdr3_nt: TGTGCCAGCTCACCGATGGGGGGCCCTAACTATGGCTACACCTTC; cdr3_aa: CASSPMGGPNYGYTF
clone_size: NA; v_call: TRBV5-1; j_call: TRBJ2-7; d_call: TRBD1; cdr3_nt: TGCGCCAGCAGCTTTGGTGGGACAGCTTCCTACGAGCAGTACTTC; cdr3_aa: CASSFGGTASYEQYF
clone_size: few; v_call: TRBV29-1; j_call: TRBJ1-2; d_call: NA; cdr3_nt: TGCAGCGTTGAAGGGAGGGGAGGCTACACCTTC; cdr3_aa: CSVEGRGGYTF
clone_size: NA; v_call: TRBV27; j_call: TRBJ1-5; d_call: NA; cdr3_nt: TGTGCCAGCAGCTTTATTGATGGCAATCAGCCCCAGCATTTT; cdr3_aa: CASSFIDGNQPQHF
clone_size: NA; v_call: TRBV10-3; j_call: TRBJ2-7; d_call: NA; cdr3_nt: TGTGCCATCAGTGAGTCAACGAGGGGCCCCTACGAGCAGTACTTC; cdr3_aa: CAISESTRGPYEQYF
clone_size: few; v_call: TRBV28; j_call: TRBJ1-1; d_call: NA; cdr3_nt: TGTGCCAGCAGTACTCCACAGGTACCTGAAGCTTTCTTT; cdr3_aa: CASSTPQVPEAFF
clone_size: NA; v_call: TRBV29-1; j_call: TRBJ1-1; d_call: NA; cdr3_nt: TGCAGCGTTGAAGCTGGCCAGGGTACTGAAGCTTTCTTT; cdr3_aa: CSVEAGQGTEAFF
clone_size: few; v_call: TRBV10-3; j_call: TRBJ1-2; d_call: TRBD1; cdr3_nt: TGTGCCATCAGTGATGAGAGACAGGGTCTTGGGGGCTACACCTTC; cdr3_aa: CAISDERQGLGGYTF
clone_size: few; v_call: TRBV12-5; j_call: TRBJ1-2; d_call: NA; cdr3_nt: TGTGCTAGTGGTTTACACAGGGAGATTAACTATGGCTACACCTTC; cdr3_aa: CASGLHREINYGYTF
clone_size: NA; v_call: TRBV7-9; j_call: TRBJ1-1; d_call: NA; cdr3_nt: TGTGCCAGCAGCTTAGATTATAAAACTGAAGCTTTCTTT; cdr3_aa: CASSLDYKTEAFF
clone_size: few; v_call: TRBV13; j_call: TRBJ2-5; d_call: NA; cdr3_nt: TGTGCCAGCAGCTTGGACGGTGGGGCCCAGTACTTC; cdr3_aa: CASSLDGGAQYF
clone_size: few; v_call: TRBV29-1; j_call: TRBJ1-1; d_call: NA; cdr3_nt: TGCAGCGTTGAAGATCTAGGGGACGTCGGAGGAGCTTTCTTT; cdr3_aa: CSVEDLGDVGGAFF
clone_size: NA; v_call: TRBV5-1; j_call: TRBJ2-1; d_call: TRBD2; cdr3_nt: TGCGCCAGCAGCTCGGCTCTAGCGGGAGTTAACAATGAGCAGTTCTTC; cdr3_aa: CASSSALAGVNNEQFF
clone_size: NA; v_call: TRBV5-5; j_call: TRBJ2-1; d_call: TRBD1; cdr3_nt: TGTGCCAGCAGCTTGGAACAGGGGGGCTACAATGAGCAGTTCTTC; cdr3_aa: CASSLEQGGYNEQFF
clone_size: NA; v_call: TRBV7-2; j_call: TRBJ1-5; d_call: NA; cdr3_nt: TGTGCCAGCAGCTTAGCAGGCAGTGTCAATCAGCCCCAGCATTTT; cdr3_aa: CASSLAGSVNQPQHF
clone_size: NA; v_call: TRBV6-6; j_call: TRBJ2-1; d_call: NA; cdr3_nt: TGTGCCAGCAGTTACCTCCCAGAGGGATACAATGAGCAGTTCTTC; cdr3_aa: CASSYLPEGYNEQFF
clone_size: few; v_call: TRBV5-1; j_call: TRBJ2-7; d_call: TRBD1; cdr3_nt: TGCGCCAGCAGCTTGGGACAGGGTTTTACTCGGGGATACGAGCAGTACTTC; cdr3_aa: CASSLGQGFTRGYEQYF
clone_size: NA; v_call: TRBV7-2; j_call: TRBJ1-4; d_call: NA; cdr3_nt: TGTGCCAGCAGCTCGGCACCTAATGAAAAACTGTTTTTT; cdr3_aa: CASSSAPNEKLFF
clone_size: NA; v_call: TRBV7-8; j_call: TRBJ1-2; d_call: NA; cdr3_nt: TGTGCCAGCAGCTTGGCGACAGATCCTAGGGGCTACACCTTC; cdr3_aa: CASSLATDPRGYTF
clone_size: NA; v_call: TRBV6-1; j_call: TRBJ2-7; d_call: NA; cdr3_nt: TGTGCCGGCTATGAGGGCCCAGCCTACGAGCAGTACTTC; cdr3_aa: CAGYEGPAYEQYF
clone_size: NA; v_call: TRBV28; j_call: TRBJ1-4; d_call: NA; cdr3_nt: TGTGCCAGCAGTTCCGGTAGTTGGAATGAAAAACTGTTTTTT; cdr3_aa: CASSSGSWNEKLFF
clone_size: few; v_call: TRBV7-3; j_call: TRBJ1-2; d_call: NA; cdr3_nt: TGTGCCAGCAGCTCCGTTCCAGGGGATTTCTATGGCTACACCTTC; cdr3_aa: CASSSVPGDFYGYTF
clone_size: few; v_call: TRBV21-1; j_call: TRBJ2-5; d_call: NA; cdr3_nt: TGTGCCAGCAGCAAAGCGCTTTGGGGCCAAGAGACCCAGTACTTC; cdr3_aa: CASSKALWGQETQYF
clone_size: few; v_call: TRBV6-2/TRBV6-3; j_call: TRBJ2-1; d_call: NA; cdr3_nt: TGTGCCAGCACCAGGTCCTGGACGGCGGAGCAGTTCTTC; cdr3_aa: CASTRSWTAEQFF
clone_size: few; v_call: TRBV20-1; j_call: TRBJ1-1; d_call: TRBD1; cdr3_nt: TGCAGTGCTGCAAGGGACAGGGGGGGAACTGAAGCTTTCTTT; cdr3_aa: CSAARDRGGTEAFF
clone_size: NA; v_call: TRBV25-1; j_call: TRBJ2-6; d_call: TRBD1; cdr3_nt: TGTGCCAGCAGTGAGAATGACAGGGGTATCTCTGGGGCCAACGTCCTGACTTTC; cdr3_aa: CASSENDRGISGANVLTF
clone_size: few; v_call: TRBV20-1; j_call: TRBJ2-5; d_call: TRBD2; cdr3_nt: TGCAGTGCTTCCCCTAGCGGGGGGGTGTGGGAGACCCAGTACTTC; cdr3_aa: CSASPSGGVWETQYF
clone_size: NA; v_call: TRBV4-1; j_call: TRBJ2-7; d_call: TRBD2; cdr3_nt: TGCGCCAGCAGCCAACAAAAAGGGACTAGATATCTCGAGCAGTACTTC; cdr3_aa: CASSQQKGTRYLEQYF
clone_size: NA; v_call: TRBV28; j_call: TRBJ2-7; d_call: NA; cdr3_nt: TGTGCCAGCAGTCCATCCCGACTAGTGAGCTCCTACGAGCAGTACTTC; cdr3_aa: CASSPSRLVSSYEQYF
clone_size: many; v_call: TRBV12-3/TRBV12-4; j_call: TRBJ2-1; d_call: NA; cdr3_nt: TGTGCCAGCAGTTTACAGGGAATTTGGTATGAGCAGTTCTTC; cdr3_aa: CASSLQGIWYEQFF
clone_size: NA; v_call: TRBV12-3/TRBV12-4; j_call: TRBJ1-2; d_call: NA; cdr3_nt: TGTGCCAGCAGTTTCCCAGGGACCTATGGCTACACCTTC; cdr3_aa: CASSFPGTYGYTF
clone_size: few; v_call: TRBV9; j_call: TRBJ1-1; d_call: NA; cdr3_nt: TGTGCCAGCAGCGTTGGGGGCGCCGGGACTGAAGCTTTCTTT; cdr3_aa: CASSVGGAGTEAFF
clone_size: many; v_call: TRBV6-6; j_call: TRBJ2-1; d_call: TRBD1; cdr3_nt: TGTGCCAGCAGTTATTTATGGGACAGGGCGGGAAACAATGAGCAGTTCTTC; cdr3_aa: CASSYLWDRAGNNEQFF
clone_size: NA; v_call: TRBV24-1; j_call: TRBJ2-1; d_call: NA; cdr3_nt: TGTGGTAGGAGGGGGCCTCGCGGTGAGCAGTTCTTC; cdr3_aa: CGRRGPRGEQFF
clone_size: few; v_call: TRBV7-6; j_call: TRBJ2-5; d_call: TRBD1; cdr3_nt: TGTGCCAGCAGCCCACCGACAGGGGGTGGAGAGACCCAGTACTTC; cdr3_aa: CASSPPTGGGETQYF
clone_size: NA; v_call: TRBV4-3; j_call: TRBJ1-1; d_call: TRBD1; cdr3_nt: TGCGCCAGCAGCCCCCGCGGGACAGGGTGGAACACTGAAGCTTTCTTT; cdr3_aa: CASSPRGTGWNTEAFF
clone_size: NA; v_call: TRBV7-7; j_call: TRBJ2-2; d_call: NA; cdr3_nt: TGTGCTAGCAGCTTTTTCCGGGACACGAACACCGGGGAGCTGTTTTTT; cdr3_aa: CASSFFRDTNTGELFF
clone_size: NA; v_call: TRBV6-5; j_call: TRBJ2-7; d_call: TRBD1; cdr3_nt: TGTGCCAGCAGTTACTCGGACAGGGGGCTTCACGAGCAGTACTTC; cdr3_aa: CASSYSDRGLHEQYF
clone_size: many; v_call: TRBV6-6; j_call: TRBJ1-4; d_call: NA; cdr3_nt: TGTGCCAGCAGGCCGGCTGCAACTAACGAAAAACTGTTTTTT; cdr3_aa: CASRPAATNEKLFF
clone_size: NA; v_call: TRBV15; j_call: TRBJ2-5; d_call: NA; cdr3_nt: TGTGCCACCAGCCGCATGGGCGGAATGCAAGAGACCCAGTACTTC; cdr3_aa: CATSRMGGMQETQYF
clone_size: few; v_call: TRBV20-1; j_call: TRBJ2-1; d_call: NA; cdr3_nt: TGCAGTGCTAGCGTTCCTAGCGAGGGGAAGGGTGAGCAGTTCTTC; cdr3_aa: CSASVPSEGKGEQFF
clone_size: NA; v_call: TRBV7-2; j_call: TRBJ2-1; d_call: NA; cdr3_nt: TGTGCCAGCAGCTTAGCCACTCTCAGGGGTGAGCAGTTCTTC; cdr3_aa: CASSLATLRGEQFF
clone_size: few; v_call: TRBV29-1; j_call: TRBJ1-2; d_call: TRBD1; cdr3_nt: TGCAGCGGATACCGGGACAGCTATGGCTACACCTTC; cdr3_aa: CSGYRDSYGYTF
clone_size: NA; v_call: TRBV4-2; j_call: TRBJ1-4; d_call: NA; cdr3_nt: TGTGCCAGCAGCCAATTCCCCTTGCAGACTAATGAAAAACTGTTTTTT; cdr3_aa: CASSQFPLQTNEKLFF
clone_size: NA; v_call: TRBV4-2; j_call: TRBJ1-1; d_call: TRBD1; cdr3_nt: TGTGCCAGCAGCCAACGGACAGGGGGAACGAACACTGAAGCTTTCTTT; cdr3_aa: CASSQRTGGTNTEAFF
clone_size: few; v_call: TRBV25-1; j_call: TRBJ2-5; d_call: NA; cdr3_nt: TGTGCCAGCAGTGATCCCTTCAGTGAGACCCAGTACTTC; cdr3_aa: CASSDPFSETQYF
clone_size: once; v_call: TRBV11-2; j_call: TRBJ2-1; d_call: TRBD1; cdr3_nt: TGTGCCAGCAGCACCCTGATTCGGAGACAGGGGGATACGGAGCAGTTCTTC; cdr3_aa: CASSTLIRRQGDTEQFF
clone_size: once; v_call: TRBV5-1; j_call: TRBJ1-1; d_call: NA; cdr3_nt: TGCGCCAGCAGCTTAACCTCCGGACAGCTCGGCGGGGCTTTCTTT; cdr3_aa: CASSLTSGQLGGAFF
clone_size: NA; v_call: TRBV20-1; j_call: TRBJ1-2; d_call: NA; cdr3_nt: TGCAGTGCTAGGGCTGGCTATGGCTACACCTTC; cdr3_aa: CSARAGYGYTF
clone_size: NA; v_call: TRBV5-1; j_call: TRBJ1-1; d_call: NA; cdr3_nt: TGCGCCAGCAGCTTGAGGGGTGACGAAGCTTTCTTT; cdr3_aa: CASSLRGDEAFF
clone_size: few; v_call: TRBV29-1; j_call: TRBJ1-1; d_call: NA; cdr3_nt: TGCAGCGTTGTTGGGGCGAACACTGAAGCTTTCTTT; cdr3_aa: CSVVGANTEAFF
clone_size: NA; v_call: TRBV12-3/TRBV12-4; j_call: TRBJ2-2; d_call: TRBD1; cdr3_nt: TGTGCCAGCAGTTTAGGACAGGGGGACACCGGGGAGCTGTTTTTT; cdr3_aa: CASSLGQGDTGELFF
clone_size: NA; v_call: TRBV6-1; j_call: TRBJ1-6; d_call: TRBD1; cdr3_nt: TGTGCCAGCAGCCTGATGATAGGACAGGGGGTTAATTCACCCCTCCACTTT; cdr3_aa: CASSLMIGQGVNSPLHF
clone_size: once; v_call: TRBV20-1; j_call: TRBJ2-5; d_call: TRBD2; cdr3_nt: TGCAGTGCTAGAGACCCTAGCGGGAGAAGGGGAAAAGAGACCCAGTACTTC; cdr3_aa: CSARDPSGRRGKETQYF
clone_size: NA; v_call: TRBV19; j_call: TRBJ1-2; d_call: TRBD1; cdr3_nt: TGTGCCAGTACAAATCGTGGACAGGGTAAAGGATCGGGTGGCTACACCTTC; cdr3_aa: CASTNRGQGKGSGGYTF
clone_size: many; v_call: TRBV6-6; j_call: TRBJ2-3; d_call: NA; cdr3_nt: TGTGCCAGCAGGCCCACTAGCACAGATACGCAGTATTTT; cdr3_aa: CASRPTSTDTQYF
clone_size: NA; v_call: TRBV4-1; j_call: TRBJ1-1; d_call: NA; cdr3_nt: TGCGCCAGCAGCCAAGAACCGTCGGAGTTCAACACTGAAGCTTTCTTT; cdr3_aa: CASSQEPSEFNTEAFF